This note documents a single T cell receptor (beta chain) sequence. Original processing methods: Reference gene primers were amplified, and this amplification served to estimate nucleated cell counts. The method was immunoSEQ multiplex PCR; TCRdb's version includes in-frame clones alone and lacks a portion of them. That table supplies the V and J calls and clone size; D and trimming were determined from the DNA. The sample has roughly 210,000 clones, around 90% seen once. This sample was taken from a study of blood T cell repertoires in COVID-19. Study context: Specimens from acute and convalescent COVID-19 originated in the United States, Italy and Spain. PBMCs, B-cell-depleted T cells, or T cells provided the cDNA or gDNA that made up the material.

Germline V CDR1 and CDR2: LGHNA, YNFKEQ. V lost 6 bases and J lost 5, with 14 bases in between. This CDR3 spans 13 amino acids. The gene calls are TRBV4-2 and TRBJ2-7; D is possibly TRBD2 (6 bases). Sequencing input: peripheral blood. The sequence derives from a man aged 65 to 79 with acute or convalescent COVID-19. CDR3 nucleotides: TGTGCCAGCAGGGAGGAGGGAGTGCACGAGCAGTACTTC. This gives the protein CASREEGVHEQYF.